Sequencing of this T cell receptor beta chain was carried out in a study of blood T cell repertoires in COVID-19. As for the study in general: Acute and convalescent COVID-19 specimens originated in the United States, Italy and Spain. Sources were T cells, B-cell-depleted T cells, or PBMCs; the material itself was cDNA or gDNA.

The germline V gene has CDR1 SGDLS and CDR2 YYNGEE. The CDR3 has 14 amino acids. V lost 0 bases, J lost 8 bases, and 3 bases stayed unmatched. Authors' methods: From reference gene primer amplification, estimates of nucleated cell counts were derived. The protocol was immunoSEQ multiplex PCR, while the TCRdb copy is restricted to in-frame clones and leaves out a portion. That table supplies the V and J calls and clone size; D and trimming were determined from the DNA. The data show tens of thousands of clones, with about nine tenths seen just once and around 1.3% held by the top ten. This sequence originates from a man aged 55 to 70 with acute or convalescent COVID-19. The chain links TRBV9 to TRBJ1-3; the match to TRBD1 covers 9 bases. Specimen: peripheral blood. The CDR3 DNA is TGTGCCAGCAGCGTAGACGACAGGGGGTACACCATATATTTT. It encodes CASSVDDRGYTIYF.